Reported below is one T cell receptor beta chain. This record belongs to a study of monozygotic twins with inflammatory bowel disease. Germline-derived CDR1 and CDR2 are SQVTM and ANQGSEA. CDR3 length: 13 amino acids. Each sample's cDNA came from eight separate reactions. Using the 5' RACE reads, TCRdb records one entry per CDR3 protein without DNA. The listing contains around 40,000 distinct CDR3 sequences. This clonotype was sampled from a human donor with ulcerative colitis or Crohn's disease, or a healthy co-twin of an affected twin (not recorded which). The sequencing sample was made of blood. The rearrangement links TRBV29-1 to TRBJ2-4. The CDR3 sequence: CSVELQRRDIQYF.